This T cell receptor beta chain was observed in a study of control samples from healthy donors and cancer patients. TCRdb's table, derived via immunoSEQ multiplex PCR, lists solely in-frame clones and lacks some. The data show about 180,000 clones, with more than 90% seen just once and more than 1.3% held by the top ten. V was pared by 2 bases and J by 1 base, with 5 bases between. The CDR3 runs to 13 residues. Germline V CDR1 and CDR2: MDHEN, SYDVKM. The V gene is TRBV28, the J gene TRBJ1-2, with D hard to call. This TCR derives from a man aged 30 to 45 in good health. The sequencing input was blood. The DNA for the CDR3 is TGTGCCAGCAGTTTAGGGGTTAACTATGGCTACACCTTC. Translated: CASSLGVNYGYTF.